Shown below are 5 T cell receptor beta chains from a single sample sequenced in a study of control samples from healthy donors and cancer patients. Data came from immunoSEQ multiplex PCR; TCRdb stores just in-frame clones and leaves some out. Of about 89,000 clones listed, 85% to 90% are singletons. The sequencing sample was made of blood. The source is a woman in her thirties or forties in good health.

The rearrangement uses TRBV7-6 and TRBJ1-2; 11 bases are shared with TRBD1. Germline lookup yields CDR1 SGHVS and CDR2 FNYEAQ. The ends lost 4 bases at V and 2 bases at J; junction bases unmatched: 3. This CDR3 is 15 amino acids long. CDR3 coding DNA: TGTGCCAGCAGCTCCCGGACAGGGGGCAACTATGGCTACACCTTC. Protein: CASSSRTGGNYGYTF.

The chain uses TRBV5-6 and TRBJ1-2; D remains ambiguous. CDR3 size: 13 residues. Trimming took off 2 bases at V and 4 bases at J, with 9 bases between the two ends. Germline assignment: CDR1 SGHDT and CDR2 YYEEEE. The CDR3 coding sequence is TGTGCCAGCAGCTTCGACACCACCTATGGCTACACCTTC. Its translation: CASSFDTTYGYTF.

This chain connects TRBV7-2 to TRBJ2-7; 8 bases agree with TRBD1. This CDR3 region has 14 residues. V lost 5 bases and J lost 1; bases outside the gene matches: 4. CDR1 SGHTA and CDR2 FQGNSA come from the germline V gene. CDR3 DNA sequence: TGTGCCAGCAGCCCCTGGACAGGGTCCTACGAGCAGTACTTC. Translation gives CASSPWTGSYEQYF.

This chain joins TRBV10-2 and TRBJ2-1; tentative D call: TRBD1 (5 bases). CDR1 is WSHSY and CDR2 is SAAADI in the germline V gene. The CDR3 totals 13 residues. Trimming took 4 bases from V and 4 from J, leaving 8 bases between them. In DNA, the CDR3 is TGCGCCAGCAGTGCACAGGTTTACAATGAGCAGTTCTTC. Translating gives CASSAQVYNEQFF.

The chain recombines TRBV5-1 with TRBJ1-1; TRBD1 aligns across 9 bases. Looked up from germline, CDR1 is SGHRS and CDR2 is YFSETQ. CDR3 size: 15 residues. Trimming took 4 bases from V and 2 from J; bases not matched to a gene: 6. CDR3 sequence reads: CASSPGQGINTEAFF. Here the CDR3 DNA reads TGCGCCAGCAGCCCCGGACAGGGGATCAACACTGAAGCTTTCTTT.